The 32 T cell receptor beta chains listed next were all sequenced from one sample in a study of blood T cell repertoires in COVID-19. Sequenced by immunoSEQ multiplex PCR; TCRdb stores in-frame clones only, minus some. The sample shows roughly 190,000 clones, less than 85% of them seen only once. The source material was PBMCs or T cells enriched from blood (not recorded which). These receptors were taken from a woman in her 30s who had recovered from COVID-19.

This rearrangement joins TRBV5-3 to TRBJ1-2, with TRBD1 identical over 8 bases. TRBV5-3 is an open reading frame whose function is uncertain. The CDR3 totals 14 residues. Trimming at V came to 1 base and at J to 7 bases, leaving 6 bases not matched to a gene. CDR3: CARSLWTGRFGYTF. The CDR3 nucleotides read TGTGCCAGAAGCTTGTGGACAGGGAGGTTTGGCTACACCTTC.

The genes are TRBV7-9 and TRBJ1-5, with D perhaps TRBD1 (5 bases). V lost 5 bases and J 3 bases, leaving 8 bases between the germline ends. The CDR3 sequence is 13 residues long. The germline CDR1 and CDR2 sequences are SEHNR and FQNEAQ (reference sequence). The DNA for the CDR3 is TGTGCCAGCAGCCGGGGGAACAATCAGCCCCAGCATTTT. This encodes CASSRGNNQPQHF.

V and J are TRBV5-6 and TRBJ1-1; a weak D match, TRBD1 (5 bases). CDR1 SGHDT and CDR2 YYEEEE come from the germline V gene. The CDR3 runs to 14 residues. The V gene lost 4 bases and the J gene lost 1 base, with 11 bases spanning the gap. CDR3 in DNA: TGTGCCAGCAGCGACCGACAGAGGAACACTGAAGCTTTCTTT. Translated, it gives CASSDRQRNTEAFF.

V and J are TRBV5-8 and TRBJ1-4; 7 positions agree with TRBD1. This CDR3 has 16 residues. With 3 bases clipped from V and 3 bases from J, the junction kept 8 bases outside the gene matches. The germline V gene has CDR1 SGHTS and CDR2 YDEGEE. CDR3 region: CASSSRQGAANEKLFF. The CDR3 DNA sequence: TGTGCCAGCAGCTCGAGACAGGGCGCGGCTAATGAAAAACTGTTTTTT.

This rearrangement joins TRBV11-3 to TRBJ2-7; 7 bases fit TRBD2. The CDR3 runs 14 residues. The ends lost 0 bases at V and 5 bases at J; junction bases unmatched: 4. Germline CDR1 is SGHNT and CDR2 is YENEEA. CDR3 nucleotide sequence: TGTGCCAGCAGCTTAGATGGACTAGACGACGAGCAGTACGTC. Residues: CASSLDGLDDEQYV.

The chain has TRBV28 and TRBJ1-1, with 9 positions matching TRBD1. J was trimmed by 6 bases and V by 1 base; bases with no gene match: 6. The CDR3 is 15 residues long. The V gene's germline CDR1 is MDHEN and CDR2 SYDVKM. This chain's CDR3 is CASSLSPTGGSEAFF. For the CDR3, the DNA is TGTGCCAGCAGTTTATCTCCGACAGGGGGGTCTGAAGCTTTCTTT.

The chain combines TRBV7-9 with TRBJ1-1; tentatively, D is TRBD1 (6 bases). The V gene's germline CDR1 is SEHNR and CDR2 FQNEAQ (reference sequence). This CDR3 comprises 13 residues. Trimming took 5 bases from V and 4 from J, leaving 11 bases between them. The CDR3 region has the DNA TGTGCCAGCAGCAATAGGGGGGGCACTGAAGCTTTCTTT. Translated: CASSNRGGTEAFF.

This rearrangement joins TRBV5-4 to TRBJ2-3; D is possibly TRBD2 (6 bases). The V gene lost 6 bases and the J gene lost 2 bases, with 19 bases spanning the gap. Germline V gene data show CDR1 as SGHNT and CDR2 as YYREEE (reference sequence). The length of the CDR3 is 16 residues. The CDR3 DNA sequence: TGTGCCAGCACCCCCCGGGGAACTAGCAACACAGATACGCAGTATTTT. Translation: CASTPRGTSNTDTQYF.

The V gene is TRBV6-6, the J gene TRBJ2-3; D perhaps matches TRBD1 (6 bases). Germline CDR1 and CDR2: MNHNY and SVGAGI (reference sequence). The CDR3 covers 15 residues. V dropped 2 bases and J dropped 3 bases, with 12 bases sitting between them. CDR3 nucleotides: TGTGCCAGCAGTTACCAATCAGGGGATACAGATACGCAGTATTTT. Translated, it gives CASSYQSGDTDTQYF.

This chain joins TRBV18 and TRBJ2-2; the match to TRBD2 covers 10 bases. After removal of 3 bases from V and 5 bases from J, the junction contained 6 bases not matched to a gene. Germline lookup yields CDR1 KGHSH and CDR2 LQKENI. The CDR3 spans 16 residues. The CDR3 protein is CASSPLLLAGTGELFF. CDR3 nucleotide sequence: TGTGCCAGCTCACCCCTGCTACTAGCGGGAACCGGGGAGCTGTTTTTT.

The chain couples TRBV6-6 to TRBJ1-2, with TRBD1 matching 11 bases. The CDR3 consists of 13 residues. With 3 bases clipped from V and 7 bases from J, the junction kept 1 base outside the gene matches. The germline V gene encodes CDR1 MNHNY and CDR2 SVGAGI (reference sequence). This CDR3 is CASSYGTGGGYTF. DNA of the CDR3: TGTGCCAGCAGTTATGGGACAGGGGGTGGCTACACCTTC.

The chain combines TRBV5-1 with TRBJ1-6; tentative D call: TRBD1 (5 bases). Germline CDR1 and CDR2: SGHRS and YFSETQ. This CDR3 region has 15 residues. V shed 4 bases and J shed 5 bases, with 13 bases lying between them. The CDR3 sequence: CASSDQTANNSPLHF. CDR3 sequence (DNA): TGCGCCAGCAGCGATCAGACAGCAAATAATTCACCCCTCCACTTT.

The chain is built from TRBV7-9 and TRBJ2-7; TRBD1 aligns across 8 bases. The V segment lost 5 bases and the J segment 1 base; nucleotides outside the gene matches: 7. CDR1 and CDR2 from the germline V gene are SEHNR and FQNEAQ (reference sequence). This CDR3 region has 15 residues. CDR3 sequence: CASSARQGLSYEQYF. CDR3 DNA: TGTGCCAGCAGCGCCCGACAGGGGCTATCCTACGAGCAGTACTTC.

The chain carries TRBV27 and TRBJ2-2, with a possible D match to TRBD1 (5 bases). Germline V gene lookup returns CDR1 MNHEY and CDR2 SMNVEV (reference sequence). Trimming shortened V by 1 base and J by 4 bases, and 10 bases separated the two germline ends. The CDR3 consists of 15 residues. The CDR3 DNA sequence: TGTGCCAGCAGTTTATTTTCCAGGGCCACCGGGGAGCTGTTTTTT. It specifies CASSLFSRATGELFF.

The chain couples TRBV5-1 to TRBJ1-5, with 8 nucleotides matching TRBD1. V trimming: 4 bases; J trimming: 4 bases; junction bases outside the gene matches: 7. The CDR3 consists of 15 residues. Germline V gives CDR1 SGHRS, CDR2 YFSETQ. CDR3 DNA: TGCGCCAGCAGCCCCGGACAGGGACCAAATCAGCCCCAGCATTTT. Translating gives CASSPGQGPNQPQHF.

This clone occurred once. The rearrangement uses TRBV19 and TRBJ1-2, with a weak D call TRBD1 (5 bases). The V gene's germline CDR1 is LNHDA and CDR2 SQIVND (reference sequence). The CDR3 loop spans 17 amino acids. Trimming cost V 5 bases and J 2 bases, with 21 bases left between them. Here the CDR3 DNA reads TGTGCCAGTAGTGTCCGCTGGACCCCGGGGGTCAACTATGGCTACACCTTC. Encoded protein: CASSVRWTPGVNYGYTF. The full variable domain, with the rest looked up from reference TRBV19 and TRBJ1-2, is DGGITQSPKYLFRKEGQNVTLSCEQNLNHDAMYWYRQDPGQGLRLIYYSQIVNDFQKGDIAEGYSVSREKKESFPLTVTSAQKNPTAFYLCASSVRWTPGVNYGYTFGSGTRLTVV.

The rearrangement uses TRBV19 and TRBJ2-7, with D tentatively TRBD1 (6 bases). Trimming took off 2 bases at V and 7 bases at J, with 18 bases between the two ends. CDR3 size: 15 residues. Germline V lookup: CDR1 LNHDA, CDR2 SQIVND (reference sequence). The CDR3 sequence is CASSITTGLLKEQYF. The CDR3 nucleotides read TGTGCCAGTAGTATAACGACAGGCCTGTTAAAGGAGCAGTACTTC.

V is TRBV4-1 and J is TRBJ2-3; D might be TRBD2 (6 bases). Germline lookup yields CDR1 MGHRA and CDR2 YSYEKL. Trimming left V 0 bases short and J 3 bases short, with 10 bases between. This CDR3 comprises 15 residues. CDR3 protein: CASSQEGGKTDTQYF. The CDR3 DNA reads TGCGCCAGCAGCCAAGAAGGCGGGAAGACAGATACGCAGTATTTT.

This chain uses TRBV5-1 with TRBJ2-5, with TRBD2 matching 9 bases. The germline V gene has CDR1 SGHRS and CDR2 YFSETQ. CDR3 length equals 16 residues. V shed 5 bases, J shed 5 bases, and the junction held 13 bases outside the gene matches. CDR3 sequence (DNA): TGCGCCAGCAGGTTCTTTATGGGACTAGCTGTTGAGACCCAGTACTTC. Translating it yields CASRFFMGLAVETQYF. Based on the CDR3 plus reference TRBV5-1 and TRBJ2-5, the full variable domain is KAGVTQTPRYLIKTRGQQVTLSCSPISGHRSVSWYQQTPGQGLQFLFEYFSETQRNKGNFPGRFSGRQFSNSRSEMNVSTLELGDSALYLCASRFFMGLAVETQYFGPGTRLLVL.

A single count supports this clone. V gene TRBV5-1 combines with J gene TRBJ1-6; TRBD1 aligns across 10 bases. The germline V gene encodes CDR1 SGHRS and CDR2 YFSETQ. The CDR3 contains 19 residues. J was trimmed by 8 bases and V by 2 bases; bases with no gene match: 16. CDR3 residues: CASSFTTLSTGGLDSPLHF. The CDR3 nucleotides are TGCGCCAGCAGCTTTACCACACTTTCGACAGGGGGCTTGGATTCACCCCTCCACTTT.

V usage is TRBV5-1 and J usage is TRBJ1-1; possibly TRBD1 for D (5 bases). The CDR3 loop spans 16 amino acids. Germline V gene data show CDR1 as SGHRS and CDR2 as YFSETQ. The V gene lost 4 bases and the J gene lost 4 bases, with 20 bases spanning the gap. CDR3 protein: CASSAAVGGRGTEAFF. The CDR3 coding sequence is TGCGCCAGCAGCGCGGCTGTCGGTGGGAGGGGCACTGAAGCTTTCTTT.

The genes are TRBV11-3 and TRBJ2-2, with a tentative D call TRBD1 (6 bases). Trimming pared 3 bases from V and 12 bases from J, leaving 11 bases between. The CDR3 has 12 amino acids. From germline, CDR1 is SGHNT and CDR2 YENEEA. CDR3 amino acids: CASSFGQSQLFF. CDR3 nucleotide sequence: TGTGCCAGCAGCTTCGGACAGTCTCAGCTGTTTTTT.

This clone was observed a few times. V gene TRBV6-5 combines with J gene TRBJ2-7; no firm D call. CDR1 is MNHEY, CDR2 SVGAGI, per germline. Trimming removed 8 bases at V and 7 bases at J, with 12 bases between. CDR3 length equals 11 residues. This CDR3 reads CASRRSREQYV. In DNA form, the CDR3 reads TGTGCCAGCCGACGGAGCCGGGAGCAGTACGTC.

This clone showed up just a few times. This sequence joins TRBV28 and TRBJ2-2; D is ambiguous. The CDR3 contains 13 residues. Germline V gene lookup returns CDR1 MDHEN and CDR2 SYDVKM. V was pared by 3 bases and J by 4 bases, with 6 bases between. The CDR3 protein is CASSLSATGELFF. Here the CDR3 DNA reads TGTGCCAGCAGTTTGAGTGCCACCGGGGAGCTGTTTTTT. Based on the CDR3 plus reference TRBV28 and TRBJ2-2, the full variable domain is DVKVTQSSRYLVKRTGEKVFLECVQDMDHENMFWYRQDPGLGLRLIYFSYDVKMKEKGDIPEGYSVSREKKERFSLILESASTNQTSMYLCASSLSATGELFFGEGSRLTVL.

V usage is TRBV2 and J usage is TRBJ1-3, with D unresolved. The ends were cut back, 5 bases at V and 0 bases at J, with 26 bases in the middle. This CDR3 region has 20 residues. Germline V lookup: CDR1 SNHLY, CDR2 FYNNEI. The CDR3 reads CASSPRTRLPFNSSGNTIYF. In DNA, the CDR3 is TGTGCCAGCAGTCCCCGTACCAGGTTGCCCTTCAACTCCTCTGGAAACACCATATATTTT.

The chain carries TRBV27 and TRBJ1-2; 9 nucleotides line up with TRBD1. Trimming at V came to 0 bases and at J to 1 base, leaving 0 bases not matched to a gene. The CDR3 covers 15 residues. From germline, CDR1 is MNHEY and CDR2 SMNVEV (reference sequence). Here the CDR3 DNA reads TGTGCCAGCAGTTTATCGGACAGGGGTAACTATGGCTACACCTTC. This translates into CASSLSDRGNYGYTF.

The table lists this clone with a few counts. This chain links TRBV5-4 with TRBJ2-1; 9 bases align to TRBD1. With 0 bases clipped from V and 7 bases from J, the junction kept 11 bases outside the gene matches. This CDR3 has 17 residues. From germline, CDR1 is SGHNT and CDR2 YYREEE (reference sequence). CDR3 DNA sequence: TGTGCCAGCAGCTTGGTTGCCAGGACAGGGGTCTATAATGAGCAGTTCTTC. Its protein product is CASSLVARTGVYNEQFF.

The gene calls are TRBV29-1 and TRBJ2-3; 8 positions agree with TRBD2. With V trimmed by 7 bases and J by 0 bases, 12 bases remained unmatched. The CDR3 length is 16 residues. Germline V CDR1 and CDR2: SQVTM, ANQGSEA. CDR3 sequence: CSAGGARDFSTDTQYF. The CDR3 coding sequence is TGCAGCGCCGGGGGGGCCCGGGACTTTAGCACAGATACGCAGTATTTT.

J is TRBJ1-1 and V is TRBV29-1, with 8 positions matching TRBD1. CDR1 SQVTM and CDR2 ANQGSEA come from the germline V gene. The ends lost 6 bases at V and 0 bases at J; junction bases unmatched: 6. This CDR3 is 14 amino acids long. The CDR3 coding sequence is TGCAGCGTCAACCGGGACAGGATGAACACTGAAGCTTTCTTT. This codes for CSVNRDRMNTEAFF.

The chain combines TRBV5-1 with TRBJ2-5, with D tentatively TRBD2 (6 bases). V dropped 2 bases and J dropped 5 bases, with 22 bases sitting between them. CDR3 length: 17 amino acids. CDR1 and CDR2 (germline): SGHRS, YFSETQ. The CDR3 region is CASSLPLGMGGFETQYF. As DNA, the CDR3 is TGCGCCAGCAGCTTACCGCTTGGAATGGGAGGTTTTGAGACCCAGTACTTC.

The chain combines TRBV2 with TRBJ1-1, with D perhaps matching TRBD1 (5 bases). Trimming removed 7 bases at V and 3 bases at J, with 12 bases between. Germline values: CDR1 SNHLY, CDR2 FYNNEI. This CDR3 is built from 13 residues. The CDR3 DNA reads TGTGCCAGCACCCCAGGGACTTACACTGAAGCTTTCTTT. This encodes CASTPGTYTEAFF.

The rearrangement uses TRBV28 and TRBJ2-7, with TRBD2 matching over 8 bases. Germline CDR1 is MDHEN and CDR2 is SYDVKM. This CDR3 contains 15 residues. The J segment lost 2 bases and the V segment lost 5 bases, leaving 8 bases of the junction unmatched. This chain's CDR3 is CASSLTLAEPYEQYF. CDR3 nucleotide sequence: TGTGCCAGCAGTCTTACACTAGCGGAACCCTACGAGCAGTACTTC.